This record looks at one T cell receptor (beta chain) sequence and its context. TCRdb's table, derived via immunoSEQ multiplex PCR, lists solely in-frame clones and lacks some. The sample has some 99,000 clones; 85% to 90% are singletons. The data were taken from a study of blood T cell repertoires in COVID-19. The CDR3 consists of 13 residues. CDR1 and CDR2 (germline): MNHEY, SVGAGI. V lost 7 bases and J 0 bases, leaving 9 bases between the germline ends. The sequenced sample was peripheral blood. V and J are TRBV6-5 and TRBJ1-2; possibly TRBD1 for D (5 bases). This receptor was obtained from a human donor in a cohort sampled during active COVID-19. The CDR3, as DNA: TGTGCCAGCACATCGACAGCTAACTATGGCTACACCTTC. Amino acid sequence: CASTSTANYGYTF.